This T cell receptor (beta chain) appears in the sequencing data of a study of graft-versus-host responses after intestinal transplantation. About the research overall: Anti-thymocyte globulin induction, then tacrolimus and steroids for about 3 years, went to all recipients.

V lost 0 bases to trimming and J lost 7 bases, with 13 bases between them. Germline V CDR1 and CDR2: MGHRA, YSYEKL. This CDR3 comprises 15 residues. Produced via immunoSEQ multiplex PCR; TCRdb's table is partial and in-frame only. Here the sample spans 80,000 to 100,000 clones, about 94% being singletons. With respect to this clone: What it recognizes is unknown.

This chain links TRBV4-1 with TRBJ1-5; no firm D call. The sequence came from a human donor who received an intestinal transplant. The material sequenced was unstimulated CD4+ T cells sorted from spleen or lymph node cells, taken before intestinal transplant. In nucleotides, the CDR3 is TGCGCCAGCAGCCAAGATGTGGGCCACGGACAGCCCCAGCATTTT. It specifies CASSQDVGHGQPQHF.